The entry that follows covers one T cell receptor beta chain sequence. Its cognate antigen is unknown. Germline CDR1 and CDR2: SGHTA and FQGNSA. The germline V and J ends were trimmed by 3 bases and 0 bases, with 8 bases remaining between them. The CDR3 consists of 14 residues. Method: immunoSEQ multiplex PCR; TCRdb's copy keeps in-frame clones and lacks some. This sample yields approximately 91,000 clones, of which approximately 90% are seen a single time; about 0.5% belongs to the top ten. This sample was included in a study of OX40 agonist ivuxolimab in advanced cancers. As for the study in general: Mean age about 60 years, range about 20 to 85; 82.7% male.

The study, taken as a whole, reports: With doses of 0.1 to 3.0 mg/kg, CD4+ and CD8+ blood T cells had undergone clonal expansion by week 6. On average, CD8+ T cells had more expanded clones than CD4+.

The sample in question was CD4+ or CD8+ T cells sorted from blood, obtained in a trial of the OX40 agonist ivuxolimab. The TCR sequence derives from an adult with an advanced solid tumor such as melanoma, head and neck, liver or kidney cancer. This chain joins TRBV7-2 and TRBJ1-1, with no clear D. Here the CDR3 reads CASSFGLMNTEAFF. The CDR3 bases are TGTGCCAGCAGCTTCGGGCTGATGAACACTGAAGCTTTCTTT.